A selection of T cell receptor beta chains follows, all from one sample in a study of blood T cell repertoires in COVID-19. TCRdb's copy holds only in-frame clones and misses some; the assay was immunoSEQ multiplex PCR. The profile shows tens of thousands of clones, over 75% of them singletons. The sequenced sample consisted of peripheral blood. The source of these receptors is a man aged 65 to 79 with active or convalescent COVID-19. The CDR3 runs from the conserved cysteine through the conserved F or W. Each record gives: clone size, J gene, D gene, V gene, CDR3 DNA, CDR3 protein. A D gene is named only where the DNA matches it firmly. Only part of the rows carry a size: once, few, many, or a class if the clone is expanded.

few | TRBJ1-1 | NA | TRBV16 | TGTGCCAGCAGCCAATCGGTAGGGAGGGACACTGAAGCTTTCTTT | CASSQSVGRDTEAFF
NA | TRBJ1-4 | TRBD1 | TRBV4-1 | TGCGCCAGCAGCCATGAACCGGGACAGGGGGCCTTCGGAGGGAAAAAACTGTTTTTT | CASSHEPGQGAFGGKKLFF
NA | TRBJ1-2 | TRBD1 | TRBV29-1 | TGCAGCGTTGGATGGGACAGGGGCTTCTTC | CSVGWDRGFF
NA | TRBJ1-2 | NA | TRBV7-2 | TGTGCCAGCAGCCTGAGACAGGAGCTGGGCTACACCTTC | CASSLRQELGYTF
once | TRBJ2-1 | TRBD1 | TRBV18 | TGTGCCAGCTCACCAGCCCCGGGACAGGGCGACAATGAGCAGTTCTTC | CASSPAPGQGDNEQFF
few | TRBJ1-4 | NA | TRBV9 | TGTGCCAGCAGCCCCGGGCGGGGTGAAAAACTGTTTTTT | CASSPGRGEKLFF
NA | TRBJ1-2 | NA | TRBV6-6 | TGTGCCAGTCTCCGGGACTCCCGCTATGGCTACACCTTC | CASLRDSRYGYTF
NA | TRBJ1-2 | NA | TRBV4-3 | TGCGCCAGCAGCCGGTTTAAGGGGGATGGCTACACCTTC | CASSRFKGDGYTF
NA | TRBJ2-7 | NA | TRBV28 | TGTGCCAGCAGTTTTGGTAATGGGGGGTACGAGCAGTACTTC | CASSFGNGGYEQYF
NA | TRBJ1-2 | NA | TRBV29-1 | TGCAGCGTCCGACAGGACCTAATGGGAGGCTACACCTTC | CSVRQDLMGGYTF
few | TRBJ1-1 | NA | TRBV5-5 | TGTGCCAGCAGCCCTTGGGGGGGAACTGAAGCTTTCTTT | CASSPWGGTEAFF
few | TRBJ1-5 | NA | TRBV9 | TGTGCCAGCAGCGTAGATGGAGGGTTGGGCCTGGGCAATCAGCCCCAGCATTTT | CASSVDGGLGLGNQPQHF
NA | TRBJ2-2 | NA | TRBV5-1 | TGCGCCAGCAGCTTGGGGGGGCGCGGCACCGGGGAGCTGTTTTTT | CASSLGGRGTGELFF
NA | TRBJ1-5 | TRBD1 | TRBV27 | TGTGCCAGCAGATCCACCGGGACAGGGGGTTATTGGCAGCCCCAGCATTTT | CASRSTGTGGYWQPQHF
NA | TRBJ1-4 | TRBD1 | TRBV5-1 | TGCGCCAGCAGCGGTACAGGGGTCGATGAAAAACTGTTTTTT | CASSGTGVDEKLFF
NA | TRBJ2-2 | NA | TRBV11-2 | TGTGCCAGCAGCTTAGTCGTGGCCGCCGGGGAGCTGTTTTTT | CASSLVVAAGELFF
NA | TRBJ2-5 | NA | TRBV5-1 | TGCGCCAGCAGCTTGGTTCAAGGGACGGGGGAAGAGACCCAGTACTTC | CASSLVQGTGEETQYF
NA | TRBJ2-5 | NA | TRBV20-1 | TGCAGTGGTCTGTACCAAGAGACCCAGTACTTC | CSGLYQETQYF
once | TRBJ2-7 | NA | TRBV6-5 | TGTGCCAGCAGACCGGACTACAGTTACTACGAGCAGTACTTC | CASRPDYSYYEQYF
NA | TRBJ1-2 | TRBD1 | TRBV7-8 | TGTGCCAGCAGCTTAGCAAATCCGGGACAGGGAAACTATGGCTACACCTTC | CASSLANPGQGNYGYTF
NA | TRBJ1-1 | NA | TRBV19 | TGTGCCAGTAGTAGGGGAGGGGTCACCACTGAAGCTTTCTTT | CASSRGGVTTEAFF
NA | TRBJ1-5 | NA | TRBV4-1 | TGCGCCAGCAGCCGACAGAATAGCAATCAGCCCCAGCATTTT | CASSRQNSNQPQHF
NA | TRBJ2-3 | NA | TRBV5-4 | TGTGCCAGCAGCTTGGCCGGGTCTAGCTTTAGCACAGATACGCAGTATTTT | CASSLAGSSFSTDTQYF
NA | TRBJ1-5 | NA | TRBV29-1 | TGCAGCGTGGGAGGGACGTACCCGAGTCAGCCCCAGCATTTT | CSVGGTYPSQPQHF
NA | TRBJ2-3 | NA | TRBV7-6 | TGTGCCAGCAGCTTAGGTCTAGCCGTCACAGATACGCAGTATTTT | CASSLGLAVTDTQYF
NA | TRBJ1-3 | NA | TRBV4-3 | TGCGCCAGCAGCCAAGGGTTTCGGGGATCAGGAAACACCATATATTTT | CASSQGFRGSGNTIYF
NA | TRBJ2-7 | NA | TRBV4-1 | TGCGCCAGCAGCCAAGCGGGGGTCGACAGGGACTACGAGCAGTACTTC | CASSQAGVDRDYEQYF
NA | TRBJ2-2 | NA | TRBV6-5 | TGTGCCAGCGGCGGCGGAGGGCCAACCGGGGAGCTGTTTTTT | CASGGGGPTGELFF